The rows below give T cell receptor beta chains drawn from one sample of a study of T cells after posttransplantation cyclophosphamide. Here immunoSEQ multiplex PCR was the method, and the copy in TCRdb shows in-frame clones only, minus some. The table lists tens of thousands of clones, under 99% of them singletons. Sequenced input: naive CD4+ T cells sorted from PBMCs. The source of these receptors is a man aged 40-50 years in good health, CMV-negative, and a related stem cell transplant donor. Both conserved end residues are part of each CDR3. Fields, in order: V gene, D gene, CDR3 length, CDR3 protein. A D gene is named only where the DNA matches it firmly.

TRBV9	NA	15	CASTPGPGENTEAFF
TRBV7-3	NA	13	CASSLSGTWGQYF
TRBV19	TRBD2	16	CASSTPGAGGLNEQFF
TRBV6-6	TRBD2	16	CASSYTSGRATDTQYF
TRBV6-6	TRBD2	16	CASSYSIAGASYEQYF
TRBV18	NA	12	CASSPAADEQYF
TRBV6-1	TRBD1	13	CATTTGMDQPQHF
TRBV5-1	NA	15	CASSETGYSNQPQHF
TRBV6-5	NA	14	CASSPGRSGNTIYF
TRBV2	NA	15	CASSVQGGRGEKLFF
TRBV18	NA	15	CASSPSSGSINEQYF
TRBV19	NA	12	CASSRGYQPQHF
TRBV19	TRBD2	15	CASSIRLAGGEEQFF
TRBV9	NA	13	CASSLQTRMEQFF
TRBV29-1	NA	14	CSGSIGQMTGELFF
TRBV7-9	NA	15	CASSLEGVPSSPLHF
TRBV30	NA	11	CAWSVLRGAFF
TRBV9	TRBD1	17	CASSVAGTGLLNTEAFF
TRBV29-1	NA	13	CSVGSRENTEAFF
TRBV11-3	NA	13	CASSASAAETQYF
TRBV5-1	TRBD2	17	CASSSRTSGRAAGEQYF
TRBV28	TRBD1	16	CASNPDRGILKWTQYF
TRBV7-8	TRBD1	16	CASSLARTGDILPQHF
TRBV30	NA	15	CAWSVLAGVGYGYTF
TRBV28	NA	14	CASSYPLEIYGYTF
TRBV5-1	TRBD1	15	CASSLAQGSTDTQYF
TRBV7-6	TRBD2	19	CASSLRPGLAVGYYNEQFF
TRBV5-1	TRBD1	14	CASSYAGQGYEQYF
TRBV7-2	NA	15	CASSQSGTAHQPQHF
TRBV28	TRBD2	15	CASSFGAGGGETQYF
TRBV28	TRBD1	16	CASSSTPGQGSYEQYF
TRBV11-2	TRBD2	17	CASSSPPPSGSRGEQFF
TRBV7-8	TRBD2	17	CASSLARFSGRYNEQFF
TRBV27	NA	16	CAISRTAGSSYNEQFF
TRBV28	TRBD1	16	CASSSPPGTVSHGYTF
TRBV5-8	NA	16	CASSRGGISRGETQYF
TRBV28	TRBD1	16	CASSPRRGTGVQGYTF
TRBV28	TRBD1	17	CASSLWSRGLMNTEAFF
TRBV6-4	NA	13	CASSVEGGDEQFF
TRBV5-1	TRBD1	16	CASSLRPGGSYNEQFF
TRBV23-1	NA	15	CAIILSSSLNTEAFF
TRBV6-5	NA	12	CASRLRDSKAFF
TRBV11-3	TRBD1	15	CASSRTGVRDTEAFF
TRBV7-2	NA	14	CASRPSGETEPQHF
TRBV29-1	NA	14	CSVVWGANTGELFF
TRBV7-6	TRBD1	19	CASSLDPRQGFNSGTEAFF
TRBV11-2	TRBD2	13	CASSAGTSYEQYF
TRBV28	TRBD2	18	CASTTAGGFWTSDNEQFF
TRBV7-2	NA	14	CASSLVGRDQPQHF
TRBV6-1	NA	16	CASSEYLTASYNEQFF